Following are 30 T cell receptor beta chains from one sample sequenced in a study of T cell responses to AZD1222 COVID-19 vaccine. The repertoire was sequenced with immunoSEQ multiplex PCR; TCRdb's copy has only in-frame clones and lacks some. Here the sample spans 75,000 to 85,000 clones, about 74% being singletons. The material was peripheral blood, obtained 28 days after the second dose of the MenACWY control vaccine. The receptors derive from an adult who received the MenACWY meningococcal vaccine as a control.

The chain recombines TRBV27 with TRBJ2-3; the D is unclear. The CDR3 is 12 amino acids. V was shortened by 5 bases and J by 2 bases, with 5 bases between the two germline ends. Germline V gene sequence: CDR1 MNHEY, CDR2 SMNVEV (reference sequence). CDR3 loop: CASSGLTDTQYF. CDR3 coding DNA: TGTGCCAGCAGTGGCCTCACAGATACGCAGTATTTT.

The rearrangement links TRBV12-5 to TRBJ2-5; D remains ambiguous. CDR3 length: 13 residues. Trimming took 3 bases from V and 0 from J, leaving 5 bases between them. Germline V gives CDR1 LGHNT, CDR2 FRNRAP. CDR3 in DNA: TGTGCTAGTGGTTTATCGCACCAAGAGACCCAGTACTTC. This codes for CASGLSHQETQYF. Filled out from reference TRBV12-5 and TRBJ2-5, the complete variable domain reads DARVTQTPRHKVTEMGQEVTMRCQPILGHNTVFWYRQTMMQGLELLAYFRNRAPLDDSGMPKDRFSAEMPDATLATLKIQPSEPRDSAVYFCASGLSHQETQYFGPGTRLLVL.

In its sample, this clone was seen a few times. This chain uses TRBV27 with TRBJ2-7, with unresolved D. The germline gives CDR1 MNHEY, CDR2 SMNVEV (reference sequence). The V and J ends lost 3 bases and 6 bases respectively, with 12 bases between them. The CDR3 is 13 amino acids. The CDR3 protein is CASSFTVAAEQYF. In DNA, the CDR3 is TGTGCCAGCAGTTTCACGGTCGCCGCCGAGCAGTACTTC.

This clone was seen a single time. This chain links TRBV7-9 with TRBJ2-7, with TRBD2 as a possible D gene (6 bases). CDR1 is SEHNR, CDR2 FQNEAQ, per germline (reference sequence). With 4 bases removed from V and 2 bases from J, the gap between germline ends came to 9 bases. This CDR3 is 13 amino acids long. The CDR3 is CASSSGGAYEQYF. The CDR3 DNA is TGTGCCAGCAGCTCCGGGGGAGCCTACGAGCAGTACTTC.

This chain uses TRBV19 with TRBJ1-5, with TRBD1 as a possible D gene (5 bases). The CDR3 consists of 15 residues. With 5 bases removed from V and 1 base from J, the gap between germline ends came to 12 bases. CDR1 and CDR2 from the germline V gene are LNHDA and SQIVND (reference sequence). The CDR3 reads CASSHPAGSNQPQHF. The CDR3 DNA reads TGTGCCAGTAGTCACCCCGCAGGGAGCAATCAGCCCCAGCATTTT.

The chain combines TRBV28 with TRBJ1-1; 7 bases fit TRBD1. Trimming removed 7 bases from V and 9 bases from J; junction bases left unmatched: 5. The CDR3 has 11 residues. From germline, CDR1 is MDHEN and CDR2 SYDVKM. The CDR3 here is CASKQGVQAFF. In nucleotides, the CDR3 is TGTGCCAGCAAGCAGGGGGTACAAGCTTTCTTT.

This CDR3 reads CASSGQGATNEKLFF. The CDR3 region has the DNA TGTGCCAGCAGTGGGCAGGGGGCAACTAATGAAAAACTGTTTTTT. The chain links TRBV2 to TRBJ1-4, with TRBD1 identical over 7 bases. This CDR3 is 15 amino acids long. Germline V gene sequence: CDR1 SNHLY, CDR2 FYNNEI. V lost 4 bases to trimming and J lost 0 bases; unmatched junction nucleotides: 2.

In its sample, this clone was seen once. V is TRBV7-3 and J is TRBJ2-2, with D perhaps TRBD1 or TRBD2 (6 bases each). V shed 4 bases and J shed 6 bases, with 12 bases lying between them. CDR3 size: 14 residues. Per germline, CDR1 SGHTA and CDR2 FQGTGA. In DNA, the CDR3 is TGTGCCAGCAGCTCCACGAGGGGGGCCGGGGAGCTGTTTTTT. It codes for CASSSTRGAGELFF. The variable domain in full, completed from reference TRBV7-3 and TRBJ2-2, reads GAGVSQTPSNKVTEKGKYVELRCDPISGHTALYWYRQSLGQGPEFLIYFQGTGAADDSGLPNDRFFAVRPEGSVSTLKIQRTERGDSAVYLCASSSTRGAGELFFGEGSRLTVL.

This chain uses TRBV28 with TRBJ1-4; no firm D call. Germline CDR1 is MDHEN and CDR2 is SYDVKM. CDR3 length equals 13 residues. The V and J ends lost 5 bases and 7 bases respectively, with 11 bases between them. The CDR3 spells CASSLYASEKLFF. CDR3 in DNA: TGTGCCAGCAGTCTATATGCAAGTGAAAAACTGTTTTTT.

This clone appeared a single time. One end of the junction fails to match germline, which may point to a read error. The CDR3 DNA reads as TGCGCCAGCAGCCAAGCAAGAGGGAACGCTGAAGCTTTCTTT. It encodes CASSQARGNAEAFF. This rearrangement joins TRBV4-1 to TRBJ1-1; D not resolved. CDR3 length equals 14 residues. Germline V gives CDR1 MGHRA, CDR2 YSYEKL.

The CDR3: CASSLRGSNSPLHF. DNA of the CDR3: TGTGCCAGCAGCCTCCGGGGGTCTAATTCACCCCTCCACTTT. This chain uses TRBV7-2 with TRBJ1-6; D may be TRBD1 (5 bases). The CDR3 extends over 14 amino acids. Trimming cost V 5 bases and J 6 bases, with 11 bases left between them. Germline-derived CDR1 and CDR2 are SGHTA and FQGNSA.

This clone was picked up a small number of times. The chain carries TRBV27 and TRBJ1-1; D might be TRBD1 (5 bases). The V end lost 2 bases, the J end lost 3 bases, and 13 bases lay between the germline ends. This CDR3 region has 15 residues. The germline gives CDR1 MNHEY, CDR2 SMNVEV (reference sequence). The CDR3 here is CASSLGIGGDTEAFF. DNA of the CDR3: TGTGCCAGCAGTTTAGGTATCGGGGGAGACACTGAAGCTTTCTTT.

This clone was observed at least ten times. In nucleotides, the CDR3 is TGTGCCAGCAGCCAAACGCGAGGGGGAACTGAAGCTTTCTTT. Encoded protein: CASSQTRGGTEAFF. The rearrangement uses TRBV14 and TRBJ1-1, with D possibly TRBD1 on 6 matching bases. The CDR3 covers 14 residues. V lost 2 bases and J 5 bases, leaving 12 bases between the germline ends. The V gene's germline CDR1 is SGHDN and CDR2 FVKESK.

This chain joins TRBV19 and TRBJ1-4, with 7 positions matching TRBD1. Germline CDR1 reads LNHDA; CDR2 reads SQIVND (reference sequence). Trimming removed 6 bases from V and 5 bases from J; junction bases left unmatched: 0. The CDR3 spans 12 residues. The CDR3 reads CASRDRNEKLFF. The CDR3 DNA reads TGTGCCAGTAGGGACAGGAATGAAAAACTGTTTTTT.

The V and J genes are TRBV19 and TRBJ1-1, with a possible D match to TRBD1 (6 bases). This CDR3 has 15 amino acids. Germline V gene data show CDR1 as LNHDA and CDR2 as SQIVND (reference sequence). Trimming took 8 bases from V and 1 from J, leaving 17 bases between them. CDR3 coding DNA: TGTGCCAGTTCTGACCGGGGCAGGGGGAACACTGAAGCTTTCTTT. Amino acid sequence: CASSDRGRGNTEAFF. Filled out from reference TRBV19 and TRBJ1-1, the complete variable domain reads DGGITQSPKYLFRKEGQNVTLSCEQNLNHDAMYWYRQDPGQGLRLIYYSQIVNDFQKGDIAEGYSVSREKKESFPLTVTSAQKNPTAFYLCASSDRGRGNTEAFFGQGTRLTVV.

The rearrangement joins TRBV5-1 to TRBJ1-1, with D perhaps matching TRBD1 (6 bases). Trimming took off 1 base at V and 4 bases at J, with 20 bases between the two ends. Germline-derived CDR1 and CDR2 are SGHRS and YFSETQ. The CDR3 sequence is 17 residues long. CDR3 DNA: TGCGCCAGCAGCTTGTCGCGGGACACCATACAGGGCACTGAAGCTTTCTTT. It is translated as CASSLSRDTIQGTEAFF.

This clone has just a few counts. The V gene is TRBV9, the J gene TRBJ2-1, with D tentatively TRBD1 (5 bases). CDR1 SGDLS and CDR2 YYNGEE come from the germline V gene. The CDR3 loop spans 14 amino acids. The V gene lost 0 bases and the J gene lost 8 bases, with 12 bases spanning the gap. The chain's CDR3 is CASSVAGAGYEQFF. For the CDR3, the DNA is TGTGCCAGCAGCGTAGCAGGTGCAGGGTATGAGCAGTTCTTC. Full variable domain (remainder filled in from reference TRBV9 and TRBJ2-1): DSGVTQTPKHLITATGQRVTLRCSPRSGDLSVYWYQQSLDQGLQFLIQYYNGEERAKGNILERFSAQQFPDLHSELNLSSLELGDSALYFCASSVAGAGYEQFFGPGTRLTVL.

V is TRBV7-9 and J is TRBJ2-7, with TRBD1 as a possible D gene (5 bases). V dropped 5 bases and J dropped 5 bases, with 10 bases sitting between them. In germline, CDR1 is SEHNR, CDR2 FQNEAQ (reference sequence). The CDR3 totals 12 residues. In nucleotides, the CDR3 is TGTGCCAGCAGCCCAGGGTGGGACGAGCAGTACTTC. The encoded protein is CASSPGWDEQYF.

The chain has TRBV5-4 and TRBJ1-2; D remains ambiguous. The CDR3 contains 16 residues. V was clipped by 0 bases and J by 2 bases, with 14 bases between them. CDR1 is SGHNT, CDR2 YYREEE, per germline (reference sequence). In nucleotides, the CDR3 is TGTGCCAGCAGCTTGGGAGGAGGCGGATTAAACTATGGCTACACCTTC. This translates into CASSLGGGGLNYGYTF. The full variable domain, completed using reference TRBV5-4 and TRBJ1-2, is ETGVTQSPTHLIKTRGQQVTLRCSSQSGHNTVSWYQQALGQGPQFIFQYYREEENGRGNFPPRFSGLQFPNYSSELNVNALELDDSALYLCASSLGGGGLNYGYTFGSGTRLTVV.

This rearrangement joins TRBV5-8 to TRBJ2-1; TRBD2 agrees at 15 bases. Germline lookup yields CDR1 SGHTS and CDR2 YDEGEE. The CDR3 extends over 19 amino acids. V lost 5 bases to trimming and J lost 3 bases; unmatched junction nucleotides: 12. The CDR3 DNA reads as TGTGCCAGCAGGGGGATGGGACTAGCGGGAGGAACGAACTACAATGAGCAGTTCTTC. It translates to CASRGMGLAGGTNYNEQFF.

This clone was detected a few times. This chain uses TRBV19 with TRBJ1-5; D is possibly TRBD1 (6 bases). Per germline, CDR1 LNHDA and CDR2 SQIVND (reference sequence). The CDR3 has 17 residues. Trimming removed 6 bases at V and 0 bases at J, with 18 bases between. The CDR3 DNA sequence: TGTGCCAGTAGAGGGGGACCATCGCTGTATAGCAATCAGCCCCAGCATTTT. This encodes CASRGGPSLYSNQPQHF.

This clone has more than one count but fewer than ten. V and J are TRBV21-1 and TRBJ1-1; the table's D call, TRBD1, has no DNA check behind it. TRBV21-1 corresponds to a pseudogene. The CDR3 has 15 residues. The CDR3 region has the DNA TGTGCCAGCAGCCAGGGCCCCAGTAAGGGCACTGAAGCTTTCTTT. Translated, it gives CASSQGPSKGTEAFF.

V usage is TRBV28 and J usage is TRBJ1-1; D is perhaps TRBD1 (5 bases). Trimming took 10 bases from V and 0 from J, leaving 12 bases between them. This CDR3 has 13 residues. CDR1 is MDHEN, CDR2 SYDVKM, per germline. The CDR3 DNA is TGTGCCACCACGCCGGGGGTGAACACTGAAGCTTTCTTT. It codes for CATTPGVNTEAFF.

This sequence joins TRBV5-1 and TRBJ1-1, with D uncertain. Trimming removed 0 bases at V and 1 base at J, with 10 bases between. Germline CDR1 reads SGHRS; CDR2 reads YFSETQ. The CDR3 has 15 amino acids. Here the CDR3 reads CASSLGWGANTEAFF. CDR3 bases: TGCGCCAGCAGCTTGGGGTGGGGAGCGAACACTGAAGCTTTCTTT. Filled out from reference TRBV5-1 and TRBJ1-1, the complete variable domain reads KAGVTQTPRYLIKTRGQQVTLSCSPISGHRSVSWYQQTPGQGLQFLFEYFSETQRNKGNFPGRFSGRQFSNSRSEMNVSTLELGDSALYLCASSLGWGANTEAFFGQGTRLTVV.

The chain recombines TRBV30 with TRBJ1-5; D is unclear. The V and J ends lost 1 base and 9 bases respectively, with 13 bases between them. CDR3 length: 13 residues. Germline V CDR1 and CDR2: GTSNPN, SVGIG (reference sequence). CDR3 region: CAWSDTDRGPQHF. The DNA of the CDR3 is TGTGCCTGGAGTGATACAGACCGGGGGCCCCAGCATTTT.

V gene TRBV5-5 combines with J gene TRBJ1-3; D is possibly TRBD1 (6 bases). The germline CDR1 and CDR2 sequences are SGHKS and YYEKEE (reference sequence). This CDR3 region has 13 residues. Trimming stripped 5 bases from V and 4 bases from J, with 10 bases between. The CDR3 region has the DNA TGTGCCAGCAGAACAGGGAGAGGAAACACCATATATTTT. Its translation: CASRTGRGNTIYF.

This chain links TRBV3-1 (or the pseudogene TRBV3-2) with TRBJ1-2; D remains unclear. The CDR3 has 14 amino acids. Germline CDR1 LGHDT, CDR2 YNNKEL (reference sequence). Trimming left V 4 bases short and J 6 bases short, with 15 bases between. The chain's CDR3 is CASSPTRTLDGYTF. CDR3 nucleotide sequence: TGTGCCAGCAGCCCCACCCGGACTCTCGATGGCTACACCTTC.

This clone was observed a few times. The chain recombines TRBV3-1 (or the pseudogene TRBV3-2) with TRBJ2-5; TRBD1 aligns across 11 bases. V shed 4 bases, J shed 2 bases, and the junction held 3 bases outside the gene matches. The germline V gene has CDR1 LGHDT and CDR2 YNNKEL (reference sequence). The CDR3 is 15 amino acids. The CDR3 spells CASSLRDRGQETQYF. CDR3 coding DNA: TGTGCCAGCAGCCTCCGGGACAGGGGGCAAGAGACCCAGTACTTC.

This clone has only a few counts. The V call is TRBV30, the J call TRBJ1-2; weak D call: TRBD1 (5 bases). The CDR3 length is 14 residues. From germline, CDR1 is GTSNPN and CDR2 SVGIG (reference sequence). V was shortened by 0 bases and J by 6 bases, with 14 bases between the two germline ends. DNA for the CDR3: TGTGCCTGGAGTGTACGAGGGGACTTAGATGGCTACACCTTC. Protein: CAWSVRGDLDGYTF. Full variable domain (missing parts from reference TRBV30 and TRBJ1-2): SQTIHQWPATLVQPVGSPLSLECTVEGTSNPNLYWYRQAAGRGLQLLFYSVGIGQISSEVPQNLSASRPQDRQFILSSKKLLLSDSGFYLCAWSVRGDLDGYTFGSGTRLTVV.

The rearrangement joins TRBV7-8 to TRBJ2-1; 15 bases align to TRBD2. Unmatched junction bases numbered 8, after V lost 2 bases and J lost 0 bases. CDR1 is SGHVS, CDR2 FQNEAQ, per germline. The CDR3 length is 20 residues. CDR3 sequence: CASSLWGTSGRRRSYNEQFF. DNA of the CDR3: TGTGCCAGCAGCTTATGGGGGACTAGCGGGAGGCGGCGCTCCTACAATGAGCAGTTCTTC.